Listed below are T cell receptor beta chains from one sample, sequenced in a study of identifying expanded T cells in peripheral blood. The method was immunoSEQ multiplex PCR; TCRdb's version includes in-frame clones alone and lacks a portion of them. The sample holds approximately 86,000 clones; approximately 84% are singletons and the top ten take around 4.3%. The source material was blood. The origin of the receptors is a person aged 18 to 75 in good health. The CDR3 runs from the conserved cysteine through the conserved F or W. D genes are given only for firm matches. Some rows have no size entry. The others give once, few or many, or a class for an expanded clone.

cdr3_length: 12; d_call: -; v_call: TRBV7-9; j_call: TRBJ1-1; clone_size: -; cdr3_nt: TGTGCCAGCAGCGGGGACGGCACTGAAGCTTTCTTT; cdr3_aa: CASSGDGTEAFF
cdr3_length: 13; d_call: TRBD1; v_call: TRBV7-2; j_call: TRBJ1-2; clone_size: few; cdr3_nt: TGTGCCAGCAGCCTGGGACAGGGGGAGGGCTACACCTTC; cdr3_aa: CASSLGQGEGYTF
cdr3_length: 13; d_call: -; v_call: TRBV7-2; j_call: TRBJ1-2; clone_size: -; cdr3_nt: TGTGCCAGCAGCTCGTCGAATGTGGGTGGCTACACCTTC; cdr3_aa: CASSSSNVGGYTF
cdr3_length: 14; d_call: -; v_call: TRBV7-9; j_call: TRBJ1-2; clone_size: -; cdr3_nt: TGTGCCAGCAGCTTAGGTGGGGGGAACTATGGCTACACCTTC; cdr3_aa: CASSLGGGNYGYTF
cdr3_length: 19; d_call: -; v_call: TRBV9; j_call: TRBJ1-3; clone_size: -; cdr3_nt: TGTGCCAGCAGCGTAGGAATTAGGCCGAGTACCGACTCTGGAAACACCATATATTTT; cdr3_aa: CASSVGIRPSTDSGNTIYF
cdr3_length: 15; d_call: -; v_call: TRBV6-6; j_call: TRBJ1-1; clone_size: -; cdr3_nt: TGTGCCAGCAGTTCCGGAAAGGGATGGGACACTGAAGCTTTCTTT; cdr3_aa: CASSSGKGWDTEAFF
cdr3_length: 15; d_call: -; v_call: TRBV5-1; j_call: TRBJ1-6; clone_size: -; cdr3_nt: TGCGCCAGCAGCCCGAAAGGGACGGGGAATTCACCCCTCCACTTT; cdr3_aa: CASSPKGTGNSPLHF
cdr3_length: 15; d_call: TRBD1; v_call: TRBV25-1; j_call: TRBJ1-1; clone_size: -; cdr3_nt: TGTGCCAGCAGTGAATACCAGGGGGCAGGCACTGAAGCTTTCTTT; cdr3_aa: CASSEYQGAGTEAFF
cdr3_length: 13; d_call: -; v_call: TRBV13; j_call: TRBJ2-5; clone_size: -; cdr3_nt: TGTGCCAGCAGCTCACAGGTACAAGAGACCCAGTACTTC; cdr3_aa: CASSSQVQETQYF
cdr3_length: 16; d_call: -; v_call: TRBV5-1; j_call: TRBJ1-4; clone_size: -; cdr3_nt: TGCGCCAGCAGCTTGAGTATGACAAGGGGGAATGAAAAACTGTTTTTT; cdr3_aa: CASSLSMTRGNEKLFF
cdr3_length: 15; d_call: -; v_call: TRBV7-9; j_call: TRBJ1-2; clone_size: medium-sized; cdr3_nt: TGTGCCAGCAGCTCATTTAAACAGGGAGCGCGCGGCTACACCTTC; cdr3_aa: CASSSFKQGARGYTF